One and the same sample provided the 19 T cell receptor beta chains below, sequenced in a study of beta chain features in type 1 diabetes. Study observations and caveats: Significant though moderate, a shortening of TCRB CDR3s appeared in all four CD4+ subsets of Type 1 diabetes patients.

TCRB transcripts that were expressed got sequenced, as all of the isolated RNA had been reverse transcribed. TCRdb's copy holds only in-frame clones and misses some; the assay was immunoSEQ multiplex PCR. In the table there are about 53,000 clones, about 64% of which are singletons. These receptors have no identified antigens. The sequenced sample consisted of stem cell memory CD4+ T cells from blood. These receptors were obtained from a woman aged 25 to 39 with type 1 diabetes.

The chain combines TRBV4-2 with TRBJ1-1; 8 bases line up with TRBD1. CDR3 size: 14 residues. The J segment lost 3 bases and the V segment lost 5 bases, leaving 5 bases of the junction unmatched. The germline CDR1 and CDR2 sequences are LGHNA and YNFKEQ. The CDR3 loop is CASSSRGRDTEAFF. The CDR3 nucleotides are TGTGCCAGCAGCTCCAGGGGGCGCGACACTGAAGCTTTCTTT.

The DNA of the CDR3 is TGTGCCAGCGCGCCTACTCCCCTACGCGAGCAGTACTTC. As protein: CASAPTPLREQYF. This rearrangement joins TRBV2 to TRBJ2-7; D is unclear. The CDR3 contains 13 residues. V was pared by 8 bases and J by 6 bases, with 17 bases between. In germline, CDR1 is SNHLY, CDR2 FYNNEI.

The chain recombines TRBV4-1 with TRBJ1-2, with a tentative D call TRBD1 (6 bases). The CDR3 covers 18 residues. The germline V gene encodes CDR1 MGHRA and CDR2 YSYEKL. V shed 0 bases and J shed 4 bases, with 21 bases lying between them. Written as DNA, the CDR3 is TGCGCCAGCAGCCAAGATAGGGGGATCAACCGGGTAGGCTATGGCTACACCTTC. Translating gives CASSQDRGINRVGYGYTF.

The V and J genes are TRBV7-6 and TRBJ2-3; 8 positions agree with TRBD2. With V trimmed by 0 bases and J by 5 bases, 10 bases remained unmatched. There are 17 residues in the CDR3. Per the germline V gene, CDR1 is SGHVS and CDR2 is FNYEAQ. CDR3 residues: CASSLAPISGARDTQYF. CDR3 bases: TGTGCCAGCAGCTTAGCGCCTATTAGCGGGGCCCGAGATACGCAGTATTTT.

Comment on this clone: An end of the junction differs from the germline gene, which may be a read error. The chain employs TRBV4-2 and TRBJ2-1, with TRBD2 as a possible D gene (6 bases). The germline CDR1 and CDR2 sequences are LGHNA and YNFKEQ. The CDR3 runs to 11 residues. The CDR3 region is CASSQNNERVF. The CDR3 DNA reads TGTGCCAGCAGCCAGAACAATGAGCGGGTCTTC.

V and J are TRBV18 and TRBJ2-7; the D gene is possibly TRBD1 (5 bases). This CDR3 contains 13 residues. Trimming took off 6 bases at V and 5 bases at J, with 14 bases between the two ends. Germline V gives CDR1 KGHSH, CDR2 LQKENI. This chain's CDR3 is CASSRMSRDEQYF. The CDR3 DNA sequence: TGTGCCAGCTCGCGGATGAGCAGGGACGAGCAGTACTTC.

This chain links TRBV6-4 with TRBJ1-1, with D maybe TRBD1 (5 bases). Between the trimmed V and J ends, which lost 6 bases and 1 base, there was a span of 9 bases. Germline CDR1 is MRHNA and CDR2 is SNTAGT. This CDR3 has 13 residues. The CDR3 coding sequence is TGTGCCAGCAGCCTAACAGGGAACACTGAAGCTTTCTTT. As protein: CASSLTGNTEAFF.

This chain uses TRBV7-3 with TRBJ1-1; 9 positions agree with TRBD1. Germline V gene lookup returns CDR1 SGHTA and CDR2 FQGTGA. V shed 5 bases, J shed 1 base, and the junction held 5 bases outside the gene matches. This CDR3 region has 15 residues. The CDR3 bases are TGTGCCAGCAGCCTTGCGGGACAGGGGAACACTGAAGCTTTCTTT. Encoded protein: CASSLAGQGNTEAFF.

The chain employs TRBV27 and TRBJ2-1, with 8 bases lining up with TRBD2. There are 15 residues in the CDR3. Trimming removed 0 bases from V and 6 bases from J; junction bases left unmatched: 4. Germline-derived CDR1 and CDR2 are MNHEY and SMNVEV (reference sequence). CDR3 sequence reads: CASSLSGRVGNEQFF. CDR3 nucleotides: TGTGCCAGCAGTTTATCCGGGAGGGTAGGCAATGAGCAGTTCTTC.

J is TRBJ2-7 and V is TRBV7-2; 9 positions match TRBD2. The germline V gene encodes CDR1 SGHTA and CDR2 FQGNSA. Trimming removed 5 bases from V and 6 bases from J; junction bases left unmatched: 8. This CDR3 is 14 amino acids long. The CDR3 sequence: CASSQAGGKGEQYF. In DNA, the CDR3 is TGTGCCAGCAGCCAAGCGGGAGGAAAGGGCGAGCAGTACTTC.

This clone was seen more than once but under ten times. CDR3: CASRPSGVGTDTQYF. Written as DNA, the CDR3 is TGTGCCAGCAGGCCGAGCGGGGTGGGGACAGATACGCAGTATTTT. The chain joins TRBV28 to TRBJ2-3, with 7 bases lining up with TRBD2. Per the germline V gene, CDR1 is MDHEN and CDR2 is SYDVKM. V shed 6 bases and J 3 bases; nucleotides not matched to a gene: 9. CDR3 length equals 15 residues.

The chain uses TRBV5-1 and TRBJ1-5; unclear D gene. The CDR3 loop spans 18 amino acids. Germline CDR1 and CDR2: SGHRS and YFSETQ. V lost 2 bases and J 5 bases, leaving 23 bases between the germline ends. CDR3 sequence reads: CASSFFNTQFRWYQPQHF. The CDR3 nucleotides read TGCGCCAGCAGCTTTTTCAATACCCAGTTCAGATGGTATCAGCCCCAGCATTTT.

This chain joins TRBV7-3 and TRBJ2-2; perhaps TRBD2 as D (5 bases). The V gene's germline CDR1 is SGHTA and CDR2 FQGTGA. The V end lost 5 bases, the J end lost 7 bases, and 11 bases lay between the germline ends. There are 13 residues in the CDR3. CDR3 nucleotides: TGTGCCAGCAGCCCCCTTCGGGACGGGGAGCTGTTTTTT. Protein sequence: CASSPLRDGELFF.

CDR3 nucleotides: TGTGCCATCAGCGGTCGCCAGGGTATTGAGCAGTTCTTC. Translating it yields CAISGRQGIEQFF. The chain carries TRBV10-3 and TRBJ2-1; perhaps TRBD1 as D (5 bases). CDR3 length: 13 residues. Germline V gene lookup returns CDR1 ENHRY and CDR2 SYGVKD. V was clipped by 6 bases and J by 9 bases, with 15 bases between them.

This clone came up a few times. The chain employs TRBV7-9 and TRBJ2-1; 11 nucleotides match TRBD2. CDR3 length: 12 amino acids. J was trimmed by 14 bases and V by 2 bases; bases with no gene match: 2. Germline V gives CDR1 SEHNR, CDR2 FQNEAQ (reference sequence). CDR3 sequence: CASSLTSGRKFF. The CDR3 DNA is TGTGCCAGCAGCTTAACTAGCGGGAGAAAGTTCTTC.

This sequence joins TRBV15 and TRBJ2-5, with 7 bases that match TRBD2. The germline CDR1 and CDR2 sequences are LNHNV and YYDKDF (reference sequence). The CDR3 runs 14 residues. V lost 0 bases to trimming and J lost 3 bases; unmatched junction nucleotides: 1. CDR3 in DNA: TGTGCCACCAGCAGAGATCTAGCGGAAGAGACCCAGTACTTC. Protein product: CATSRDLAEETQYF.

The V and J genes are TRBV6-5 and TRBJ2-7; 9 positions match TRBD1. From germline, CDR1 is MNHEY and CDR2 SVGAGI. The CDR3 is made up of 15 amino acids. V gave up 6 bases and J gave up 3 bases; unmatched junction bases: 9. The CDR3 bases are TGTGCCAGCAGATTGACAGGGGGAGACCTCTACGAGCAGTACTTC. It specifies CASRLTGGDLYEQYF.

V gene TRBV5-1 combines with J gene TRBJ2-7; TRBD1 agrees at 7 bases. Looked up from germline, CDR1 is SGHRS and CDR2 is YFSETQ. V shed 4 bases and J 5 bases; nucleotides not matched to a gene: 6. The CDR3 sequence is 13 residues long. Written as DNA, the CDR3 is TGCGCCAGCAGCCTTCAGGACAGGAACGAGCAGTACTTC. Translation: CASSLQDRNEQYF. The whole variable domain, filled in from reference TRBV5-1 and TRBJ2-7, reads KAGVTQTPRYLIKTRGQQVTLSCSPISGHRSVSWYQQTPGQGLQFLFEYFSETQRNKGNFPGRFSGRQFSNSRSEMNVSTLELGDSALYLCASSLQDRNEQYFGPGTRLTVT.

The genes are TRBV18 and TRBJ1-2; no definite D call. Trimming cost V 5 bases and J 4 bases, with 14 bases left between them. The CDR3 is 14 residues long. Germline CDR1 reads KGHSH; CDR2 reads LQKENI. Here the CDR3 DNA reads TGTGCCAGCTCATCGGATCCGGGAGGCTATGGCTACACCTTC. It translates to CASSSDPGGYGYTF.